The rows below give T cell receptor beta chains drawn from one sample of a study of early T cells in non-severe SARS-CoV-2 infection. One entry per CDR3 protein, called by TCRdb with MiXCR from the 5' RACE reads. The sample includes about 80,000 distinct CDR3 sequences, about 15% of them seen just once. The sequenced sample consisted of whole blood. The receptors shown here come from an adult who was a healthcare worker with PCR-confirmed SARS-CoV-2 infection or an uninfected control (not recorded which). Both conserved end residues are part of each CDR3. D genes are given only for firm matches. Clone size appears in some rows only: once, few, many, or a class for an expanded clone.

few TRBJ2-1 TRBD1 TRBV7-9 TGTGCCAGCAGCCGCCGGGACAGGGAGTTGGATGAGCAGTTCTTC CASSRRDRELDEQFF
few TRBJ2-1 TRBD2 TRBV5-6 TGTGCCAGCAGCTCCTTGAAGCGGGATAAGAATGAGCAGTTCTTC CASSSLKRDKNEQFF
. TRBJ2-5 . TRBV3-1 TGTGCCAGCAGCCAAGATGGCAGGGGCCAAGAGACCCAGTACTTC CASSQDGRGQETQYF
few TRBJ1-5 . TRBV4-1 TGCGCCAGCAGCTTTACCTTGGTCAATCAGCCCCAGCATTTT CASSFTLVNQPQHF
few TRBJ1-6 . TRBV11-2 TGTGCCAGCAGCAACTGGGGATCCTATAATTCACCCCTCCACTTT CASSNWGSYNSPLHF
. TRBJ1-2 TRBD1 TRBV29-1 TGCAGCGTTGCTTCCGGACAGGGGGATCATATTGGCTACACCTTC CSVASGQGDHIGYTF
. TRBJ2-7 . TRBV6-5 TGTGCCAGCAGTTACGGTTCAGGGGCTACCCCCTACGAGCAGTACTTC CASSYGSGATPYEQYF
. TRBJ2-7 TRBD2 TRBV3-1 TGTGCCAGCAGAGCAGACACAGGCGGGAGAGAGCAGTACTTC CASRADTGGREQYF
many TRBJ2-1 . TRBV5-5 TGTGCCAGCAGCTTGGGACTGTACAATGAGCAGTTCTTC CASSLGLYNEQFF
few TRBJ2-2 TRBD1 TRBV13 TGTGCCAGCAGCCTCAGACAGGGGGCTTTTACCGGGGAGCTGTTTTTT CASSLRQGAFTGELFF
. TRBJ2-5 . TRBV11-2 TGTGCCAGCAGCTTAAGCCTGGAGACCCAGTACTTC CASSLSLETQYF
few TRBJ2-7 . TRBV4-1 TGCGCCAGCAGCCAGGGCGACAGGCTCGGATCCTACGAGCAGTACTTC CASSQGDRLGSYEQYF
. TRBJ1-5 TRBD1 TRBV27 TGTGCCAGCGGGACAGGGGCAAGACAGCCCCAGCATTTT CASGTGARQPQHF
few TRBJ1-1 . TRBV11-2 TGTGCCAGCAGCCCATGGACCCCGGGGGACACTGAAGCTTTCTTT CASSPWTPGDTEAFF
few TRBJ2-7 . TRBV28 TGTGCCAGCAGTTTTGCGGGGAGGAGCTCCTACGAGCAGTACTTC CASSFAGRSSYEQYF
. TRBJ2-1 TRBD2 TRBV11-2 TGTGCCAGCAGCTTACTCCCGCCCGGGGGGGATGAGCAGTTCTTC CASSLLPPGGDEQFF
few TRBJ1-2 . TRBV5-1 TGCGCCAGCAGCCCCGGGGGAGGTCCCTATCAATCCGACTATGGCTACACCTTC CASSPGGGPYQSDYGYTF
few TRBJ2-1 . TRBV6-6 TGTGCCAGCAGTTACCCGCAGGGAGTTGAGTTCTTC CASSYPQGVEFF
many TRBJ1-1 . TRBV18 TGTGCCAGCTCACCGACGAGTGAGGGGGACACTGAAGCTTTCTTT CASSPTSEGDTEAFF
few TRBJ2-2 TRBD2 TRBV5-4 TGTGCCAGCAGCTTGGGGACTAGCGGGTACACCGGGGAGCTGTTTTTT CASSLGTSGYTGELFF
. TRBJ2-6 . TRBV11-2 TGTGCCAGCAGTTTTCCTCAGACATCAATCTCTGGGGCCAACGTCCTGACTTTC CASSFPQTSISGANVLTF
few TRBJ2-1 . TRBV6-4 TGTGCCAGCGCACGGGACAACGCGCTGGGGAATGAGCAGTTCTTC CASARDNALGNEQFF
. TRBJ2-7 . TRBV10-3 TGTGCCATCAGTGAGGGGGACGAGCAGTACTTC CAISEGDEQYF
. TRBJ1-1 . TRBV29-1 TGCAGCGCAATGAACACTGAAGCTTTCTTT CSAMNTEAFF
few TRBJ1-1 . TRBV5-1 TGCGCCAGCAGCTTGGAAACCCGGACGCCCGAAGCTTTCTTT CASSLETRTPEAFF
. TRBJ1-2 . TRBV29-1 TGCAGCGTTGGGGCAGGCCAAGGGGGCTACACCTTC CSVGAGQGGYTF
few TRBJ2-1 TRBD2 TRBV5-4 TGTGCCAGCAGCCGGCGGCGGGAGGGCGATGAGCAGTTCTTC CASSRRREGDEQFF
. TRBJ2-2 TRBD2 TRBV6-6 TGTGCCAGCAGTCGCTATAGTAGCGGGGCGAACACCGGGGAGCTGTTTTTT CASSRYSSGANTGELFF
. TRBJ2-7 . TRBV5-6 TGTGCCAGCAGCCTGGCGGGGTTCGAGCAGTACTTC CASSLAGFEQYF
. TRBJ1-1 . TRBV29-1 TGCAGCGGTAAAAAGAACACTGAAGCTTTCTTT CSGKKNTEAFF
. TRBJ1-2 . TRBV6-6 TGTGCCAGCAGTTACTCCCCAGAGAACTATGACTACACCTTC CASSYSPENYDYTF
many TRBJ2-7 . TRBV21-1 TGTGCCAGCAGCAAACTCCAGACAGGGAACTCCTACGAGCAGTACTTC CASSKLQTGNSYEQYF
few TRBJ2-5 . TRBV12-3/TRBV12-4 TGTGCCAGCAGTTCCCAAGGGGGTGGGGAGACCCAGTACTTC CASSSQGGGETQYF
many TRBJ2-7 TRBD1 TRBV7-6 TGTGCCAGCAGCTTAACCCACTCTACCGGGACAGGGATCCACGAGCAGTACTTC CASSLTHSTGTGIHEQYF
many TRBJ2-7 . TRBV29-1 TGCAGCGTCGGGGGACAGTCCCTAACCTACGAGCAGTACTTC CSVGGQSLTYEQYF
. TRBJ2-7 . TRBV5-5 TGTGCCAGCAGCTTCCCGGGGCGCGAGCAGTACTTC CASSFPGREQYF
few TRBJ1-1 . TRBV24-1 TGTGCCACCAGTAGCGCGGGCCTGAACACTGAAGCTTTCTTT CATSSAGLNTEAFF
few TRBJ1-5 . TRBV7-8 TGTGCCAGCAGCGGTGCGTGGACGGCAGTTGGGGTTGGGCAGCCCCAGCATTTT CASSGAWTAVGVGQPQHF
few TRBJ2-2 TRBD2 TRBV7-9 TGTGCCAGCAGTCAAAGACTAGCGGGAGAGGTCGGGGAGCTGTTTTTT CASSQRLAGEVGELFF
few TRBJ2-3 . TRBV7-6 TGTGCCAGCAGCTCCAGTAGCCCTAGCACAGATACGCAGTATTTT CASSSSSPSTDTQYF
. TRBJ2-5 TRBD2 TRBV9 TGTGTCAGCAGCGTAGGCGGGCTAGCGGGAGTAGGGCAAGAGACCCAGTACTTC CVSSVGGLAGVGQETQYF
. TRBJ2-5 TRBD2 TRBV13 TGTGCCAGCAGCCCAGCGGGGGGGAAGCGGGCGGAGACCCAGTACTTC CASSPAGGKRAETQYF
many TRBJ2-1 TRBD2 TRBV15 TGTGCCACCAGCAATCCCGGGACTAGCGTCTACAATGAGCAGTTCTTC CATSNPGTSVYNEQFF
. TRBJ2-7 . TRBV7-6 TGTGCCAGCAGCCGCGAGGGACCCTACGAGCAGTACTTC CASSREGPYEQYF
many TRBJ1-2 . TRBV11-2 TGTGCCAGCAGCCTGGGGACGGGGAACTATGGCTACACCTTC CASSLGTGNYGYTF
. TRBJ2-3 . TRBV15 TGTGCCACCAGCAGAGATTTGGGCACAGATACGCAGTATTTT CATSRDLGTDTQYF
. TRBJ1-1 . TRBV13 TGTGCCAGCAGCCTGCACCGGGACATGAACACTGAAGCTTTCTTT CASSLHRDMNTEAFF
. TRBJ2-5 . TRBV6-1 TGTGCCAGCAGTGAAGCTATCAGATCTACTAAGCGGGAGACCCAGTACTTC CASSEAIRSTKRETQYF
few TRBJ2-3 TRBD2 TRBV5-1 TGCGCCAGCAGCATAGGGTCGGCTAGCGGGTCAGATACGCAGTATTTT CASSIGSASGSDTQYF
many TRBJ1-1 . TRBV5-1 TGCGCCAGCAGCTGGACATTAGGGACTGAAGCTTTCTTT CASSWTLGTEAFF
few TRBJ2-1 TRBD1 TRBV24-1 TGTGCCACAGGGACAGGCGCCTACAATGAGCAGTTCTTC CATGTGAYNEQFF
. TRBJ2-3 . TRBV11-2 TGTGCCAGCAGCTTCGGTCCCTGGGGCACAGATACGCAGTATTTT CASSFGPWGTDTQYF
. TRBJ2-3 . TRBV7-3 TGTGCCAGCGCCAGGGGGGGGGGCACAGATACGCAGTATTTT CASARGGGTDTQYF